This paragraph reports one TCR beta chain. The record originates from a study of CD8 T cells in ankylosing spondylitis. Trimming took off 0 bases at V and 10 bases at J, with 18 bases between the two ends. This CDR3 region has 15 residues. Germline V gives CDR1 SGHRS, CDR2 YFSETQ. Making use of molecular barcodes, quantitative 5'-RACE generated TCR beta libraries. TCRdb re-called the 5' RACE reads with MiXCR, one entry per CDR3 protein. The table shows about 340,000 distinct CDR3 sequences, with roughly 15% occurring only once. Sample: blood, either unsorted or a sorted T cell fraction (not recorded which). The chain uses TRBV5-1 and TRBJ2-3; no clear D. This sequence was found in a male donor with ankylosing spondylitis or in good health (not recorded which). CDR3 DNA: TGCGCCAGCAGCTTGGATAATGGTCATGTAGGGTCGCAGTATTTT. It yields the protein CASSLDNGHVGSQYF.